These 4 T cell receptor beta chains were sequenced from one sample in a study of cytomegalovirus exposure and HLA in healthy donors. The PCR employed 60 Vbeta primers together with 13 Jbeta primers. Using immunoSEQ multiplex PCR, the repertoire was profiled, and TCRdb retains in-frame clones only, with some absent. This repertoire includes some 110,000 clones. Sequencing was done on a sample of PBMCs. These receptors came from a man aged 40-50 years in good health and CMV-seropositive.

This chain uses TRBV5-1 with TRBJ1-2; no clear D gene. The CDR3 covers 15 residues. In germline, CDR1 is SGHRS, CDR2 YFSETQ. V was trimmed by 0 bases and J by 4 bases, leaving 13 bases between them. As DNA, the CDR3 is TGCGCCAGCAGCTTGGAGCAGGCGGGATTCTATGGCTACACCTTC. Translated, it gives CASSLEQAGFYGYTF.

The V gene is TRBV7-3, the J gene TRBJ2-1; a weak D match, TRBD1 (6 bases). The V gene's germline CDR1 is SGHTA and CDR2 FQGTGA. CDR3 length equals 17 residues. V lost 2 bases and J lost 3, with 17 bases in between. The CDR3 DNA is TGTGCCAGCAGCTTAGCACCACAGGGAGCGTACTACAATGAGCAGTTCTTC. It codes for CASSLAPQGAYYNEQFF. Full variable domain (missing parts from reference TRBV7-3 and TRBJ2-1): GAGVSQTPSNKVTEKGKYVELRCDPISGHTALYWYRQSLGQGPEFLIYFQGTGAADDSGLPNDRFFAVRPEGSVSTLKIQRTERGDSAVYLCASSLAPQGAYYNEQFFGPGTRLTVL.

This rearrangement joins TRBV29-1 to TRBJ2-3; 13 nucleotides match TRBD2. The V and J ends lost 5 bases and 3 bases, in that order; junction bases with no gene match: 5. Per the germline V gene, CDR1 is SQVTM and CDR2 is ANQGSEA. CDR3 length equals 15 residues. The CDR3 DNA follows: TGCAGCGTTTCAGGGACTAGCGGGAAAACAGATACGCAGTATTTT. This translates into CSVSGTSGKTDTQYF.

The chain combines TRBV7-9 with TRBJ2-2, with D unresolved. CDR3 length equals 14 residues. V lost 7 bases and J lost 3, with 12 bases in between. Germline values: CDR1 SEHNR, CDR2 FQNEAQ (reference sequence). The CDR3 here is CASTNPRYTGELFF. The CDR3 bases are TGTGCCAGCACCAACCCTCGGTACACCGGGGAGCTGTTTTTT.